The 29 T cell receptor beta chains presented below share a single source sample, sequenced in a study of T cell responses to AZD1222 COVID-19 vaccine. The repertoire was sequenced with immunoSEQ multiplex PCR; TCRdb's copy has only in-frame clones and lacks some. The table lists 100,000 to 150,000 clones, around 92% of them singletons, with more than 13% in the top ten. The specimen comprised peripheral blood, sampled on day 0 of AZD1222 vaccination. Receptors originate from an adult in good health.

V gene TRBV18 combines with J gene TRBJ1-3; 7 positions agree with TRBD1. Germline V gene sequence: CDR1 KGHSH, CDR2 LQKENI. The ends lost 2 bases at V and 7 bases at J; junction bases unmatched: 8. This CDR3 spans 15 amino acids. The CDR3 DNA reads TGTGCCAGCTCACCAGTAACAGGACAGGCGAACACCATATATTTT. Protein sequence: CASSPVTGQANTIYF.

The V call is TRBV30, the J call TRBJ2-3, with D unresolved. The germline V gene has CDR1 GTSNPN and CDR2 SVGIG (reference sequence). Trimming cost V 2 bases and J 4 bases, with 16 bases left between them. The CDR3 has 15 residues. CDR3 region: CAWSSAVPVSDTQYF. CDR3 nucleotide sequence: TGTGCCTGGAGTTCGGCTGTTCCCGTATCAGATACGCAGTATTTT.

CDR3 region: CASSLFPGGLNTEAFF. The CDR3 coding sequence is TGTGCCAGCTCACTTTTTCCAGGGGGCCTGAACACTGAAGCTTTCTTT. The chain is built from TRBV18 and TRBJ1-1, with 8 bases matching TRBD1. Germline lookup yields CDR1 KGHSH and CDR2 LQKENI. The V segment lost 4 bases and the J segment 0 bases; nucleotides outside the gene matches: 7. The CDR3 is made up of 16 amino acids.

The chain couples TRBV6-2 or TRBV6-3 to TRBJ2-1; TRBD2 matches 10 bases. Unmatched junction bases numbered 6, after V lost 0 bases and J lost 7 bases. CDR1 and CDR2 (germline): MNHEY, SVGEGT. This CDR3 is 16 amino acids long. The CDR3 DNA sequence: TGTGCCAGCAGTTACTCGAGAACTAGCGGGGAGAATGAGCAGTTCTTC. Amino acid sequence: CASSYSRTSGENEQFF.

This clone was detected only once. The chain couples TRBV18 to TRBJ1-2; D is unresolved. Trimming shortened V by 3 bases and J by 5 bases, and 13 bases separated the two germline ends. The CDR3 is 14 residues long. Looked up from germline, CDR1 is KGHSH and CDR2 is LQKENI. As DNA, the CDR3 is TGTGCCAGCTCACCTAAAGACGGATCATATGGCTACACCTTC. Translation gives CASSPKDGSYGYTF.

V is TRBV4-1 and J is TRBJ1-2, with unresolved D. Germline values: CDR1 MGHRA, CDR2 YSYEKL. The CDR3 runs 13 residues. With 1 base removed from V and 5 bases from J, the gap between germline ends came to 8 bases. CDR3 sequence reads: CASSQGTKYGYTF. Written as DNA, the CDR3 is TGCGCCAGCAGCCAAGGGACCAAATATGGCTACACCTTC.

This rearrangement joins TRBV7-2 to TRBJ2-7; 8 bases match TRBD2. V dropped 4 bases and J dropped 7; count of bases not matched to a gene: 12. Germline lookup yields CDR1 SGHTA and CDR2 FQGNSA. The CDR3 has 15 amino acids. CDR3 nucleotide sequence: TGTGCCAGCAGCTCGGGGGGGGGAGCCCTTCGGGAGCAGTACTTC. This translates into CASSSGGGALREQYF.

V is TRBV3-1 (or the pseudogene TRBV3-2) and J is TRBJ2-1; no definite D call. The CDR3 runs to 12 residues. Germline-derived CDR1 and CDR2 are LGHDT and YNNKEL (reference sequence). V lost 3 bases, J lost 9 bases, and 9 bases lay in between. The CDR3, as DNA: TGTGCCAGCAGCCAGCCCACTGGTGAGCAGTTCTTC. It is translated as CASSQPTGEQFF.

The V and J genes are TRBV7-8 and TRBJ1-1; D gene uncertain. Germline loops: CDR1 SGHVS, CDR2 FQNEAQ. V lost 1 base and J lost 0, with 9 bases in between. This CDR3 contains 15 residues. The CDR3 DNA follows: TGTGCCAGCAGCTTAGAAGCGGTTATGAACACTGAAGCTTTCTTT. Translating gives CASSLEAVMNTEAFF.

Worth noting for this clone: Germline is not matched at one junction end, which may reflect a read error. The rearrangement uses TRBV7-7 and TRBJ2-5; D possibly corresponds to TRBD2 (6 bases). This CDR3 has 15 amino acids. Germline V gene lookup returns CDR1 SSHAT and CDR2 FNYEAQ (reference sequence). The CDR3 DNA is TGTGCTAGCAGCTCTTACGGAGGGGCGGAAGAGACCCAGTACTTC. Amino acid sequence: CASSSYGGAEETQYF.

J is TRBJ2-5 and V is TRBV9, with D perhaps matching TRBD1 (6 bases). The CDR3 totals 14 residues. V lost 4 bases, J lost 4 bases, and 14 bases lay in between. Germline V gene data show CDR1 as SGDLS and CDR2 as YYNGEE. CDR3 loop: CASSTRQVGETQYF. CDR3 coding DNA: TGTGCCAGCAGCACCCGACAGGTCGGAGAGACCCAGTACTTC.

The CDR3 region is CASSWWLGPNTEAFF. DNA of the CDR3: TGCGCCAGCAGCTGGTGGCTGGGACCGAACACTGAAGCTTTCTTT. The chain joins TRBV5-1 to TRBJ1-1; D might be TRBD1 (5 bases). The CDR3 length is 15 residues. Germline CDR1 SGHRS, CDR2 YFSETQ. Trimming cost V 3 bases and J 1 base, with 13 bases left between them.

The J gene is TRBJ1-6, the V gene TRBV12-3 or TRBV12-4; no firm D call. The V end lost 3 bases, the J end lost 9 bases, and 9 bases lay between the germline ends. The CDR3 is 13 residues long. CDR3 sequence reads: CASSFSRISPLHF. The CDR3 DNA reads as TGTGCCAGCAGTTTTTCTAGGATTTCACCCCTCCACTTT.

The V gene is TRBV5-4, the J gene TRBJ2-3; 10 bases agree with TRBD1. Germline values: CDR1 SGHNT, CDR2 YYREEE (reference sequence). The CDR3 sequence is 16 residues long. V lost 3 bases to trimming and J lost 2 bases; unmatched junction nucleotides: 6. The CDR3 sequence: CASSSPGTGATDTQYF. CDR3 sequence (DNA): TGTGCCAGCAGCTCACCCGGGACAGGGGCCACAGATACGCAGTATTTT.

The chain combines TRBV29-1 with TRBJ2-5; D gene uncertain. Between the trimmed V and J ends, which lost 3 bases and 4 bases, there was a span of 3 bases. Germline CDR1 is SQVTM and CDR2 is ANQGSEA. CDR3 length: 10 residues. CDR3 region: CSVEAETQYF. In DNA, the CDR3 is TGCAGCGTTGAGGCAGAGACCCAGTACTTC. The whole variable domain, filled in from reference TRBV29-1 and TRBJ2-5, reads SAVISQKPSRDICQRGTSLTIQCQVDSQVTMMFWYRQQPGQSLTLIATANQGSEATYESGFVIDKFPISRPNLTFSTLTVSNMSPEDSSIYLCSVEAETQYFGPGTRLLVL.

The V and J genes are TRBV28 and TRBJ1-6, with no clear D. Germline CDR1 reads MDHEN; CDR2 reads SYDVKM. The CDR3 loop spans 16 amino acids. The V gene lost 7 bases and the J gene lost 7 bases, with 20 bases spanning the gap. The CDR3 loop is CASTPPGRVRNSPLHF. The CDR3 coding sequence is TGTGCCAGCACCCCGCCCGGACGGGTCCGAAATTCACCCCTCCACTTT.

This clone has only one observation. The chain combines TRBV3-1 (or the pseudogene TRBV3-2) with TRBJ2-1; D is undetermined. Germline V gene sequence: CDR1 LGHDT, CDR2 YNNKEL (reference sequence). The CDR3 is made up of 15 amino acids. Trimming removed 4 bases at V and 7 bases at J, with 17 bases between. The CDR3 here is CASSPRLETWNEQFF. The CDR3 DNA follows: TGTGCCAGCAGCCCCCGCCTAGAAACCTGGAATGAGCAGTTCTTC.

The V and J genes are TRBV13 and TRBJ2-2; D unclear. CDR3 length: 12 residues. V was clipped by 2 bases and J by 6 bases, with 4 bases between them. Germline V gene lookup returns CDR1 PRHDT and CDR2 FYEKMQ (reference sequence). The CDR3 here is CASSLRSGELFF. Here the CDR3 DNA reads TGTGCCAGCAGCTTACGTTCCGGGGAGCTGTTTTTT.

The J gene is TRBJ1-6, the V gene TRBV7-9; D is undetermined. Trimming took off 2 bases at V and 9 bases at J, with 14 bases between the two ends. The CDR3 spans 15 residues. The germline CDR1 and CDR2 sequences are SEHNR and FQNEAQ (reference sequence). CDR3: CASSLRKNSASPLHF. The CDR3 DNA reads as TGTGCCAGCAGCTTAAGAAAAAATAGTGCTTCACCCCTCCACTTT. The complete variable domain, with remaining parts taken from reference TRBV7-9 and TRBJ1-6, reads DTGVSQNPRHKITKRGQNVTFRCDPISEHNRLYWYRQTLGQGPEFLTYFQNEAQLEKSRLLSDRFSAERPKGSFSTLEIQRTEQGDSAMYLCASSLRKNSASPLHFGNGTRLTVT.

The genes are TRBV11-2 and TRBJ2-1, with D unresolved. Trimming removed 3 bases from V and 2 bases from J, with 11 bases in between. This CDR3 region has 15 residues. CDR1 and CDR2 (germline): SGHAT, FQNNGV. The CDR3 nucleotides are TGTGCCAGCAGCTTCTTGGATTTCCCCTACAATGAGCAGTTCTTC. As protein: CASSFLDFPYNEQFF.

The chain uses TRBV29-1 and TRBJ1-2, with TRBD1 matching over 8 bases. This CDR3 is built from 11 residues. Losses at the gene ends were 1 base for V and 8 bases for J; bases not matched to a gene: 0. Per the germline V gene, CDR1 is SQVTM and CDR2 is ANQGSEA. CDR3 nucleotide sequence: TGCAGCGTTGAAGGGGACAGGGGCTACACCTTC. It yields the protein CSVEGDRGYTF.

The rearrangement uses TRBV29-1 and TRBJ1-5, with D unclear. Trimming left V 3 bases short and J 3 bases short, with 9 bases between. There are 13 residues in the CDR3. CDR1 and CDR2 from the germline V gene are SQVTM and ANQGSEA. CDR3 nucleotide sequence: TGCAGCGTTGATTTTGGCGTCAATCAGCCCCAGCATTTT. Translating it yields CSVDFGVNQPQHF.

The V call is TRBV18, the J call TRBJ1-5; no clear D. The CDR3 loop spans 14 amino acids. The V gene lost 5 bases and the J gene lost 7 bases, with 15 bases spanning the gap. From germline, CDR1 is KGHSH and CDR2 LQKENI. The CDR3 DNA is TGTGCCAGCTCATCTCACAGATACGGACAGCCCCAGCATTTT. Protein sequence: CASSSHRYGQPQHF.

CDR3 region: CASNAEGGDTEAFF. The CDR3 coding sequence is TGTGCCAGCAACGCCGAGGGCGGGGACACTGAAGCTTTCTTT. V usage is TRBV7-2 and J usage is TRBJ1-1; D ambiguous. Deletions cut 7 bases from V and 3 bases from J, with 15 bases between. Germline lookup yields CDR1 SGHTA and CDR2 FQGNSA. CDR3 length: 14 amino acids. The whole variable domain, filled in from reference TRBV7-2 and TRBJ1-1, reads GAGVSQSPSNKVTEKGKDVELRCDPISGHTALYWYRQSLGQGLEFLIYFQGNSAPDKSGLPSDRFSAERTGGSVSTLTIQRTQQEDSAVYLCASNAEGGDTEAFFGQGTRLTVV.

V gene TRBV6-4 combines with J gene TRBJ1-5; D is perhaps TRBD1 (6 bases). Germline V gives CDR1 MRHNA, CDR2 SNTAGT. The CDR3 length is 17 residues. V was pared by 2 bases and J by 0 bases, with 14 bases between. The CDR3 DNA reads as TGTGCCAGCAGTGACAAACAGGGAGACTATAGCAATCAGCCCCAGCATTTT. Protein product: CASSDKQGDYSNQPQHF.

CDR3 bases: TGTGCCAGCAGCTTAGGTCCCCAGCAGTTCTTC. This codes for CASSLGPQQFF. The chain recombines TRBV11-2 with TRBJ2-1; no clear D. From germline, CDR1 is SGHAT and CDR2 FQNNGV. Trimming removed 1 base at V and 11 bases at J, with 6 bases between. The CDR3 totals 11 residues.

This clone was seen a single time. This rearrangement joins TRBV7-8 to TRBJ1-6, with D possibly being TRBD1 (5 bases). The CDR3 runs to 15 residues. The germline V and J ends were trimmed by 1 base and 7 bases, with 11 bases remaining between them. Germline loops: CDR1 SGHVS, CDR2 FQNEAQ. CDR3 bases: TGTGCCAGCAGCTTAGAAATGGGGCGGAATTCACCCCTCCACTTT. It encodes CASSLEMGRNSPLHF.

The chain links TRBV9 to TRBJ1-4; D perhaps matches TRBD1 (6 bases). Trimming pared 5 bases from V and 8 bases from J, leaving 22 bases between. The CDR3 length is 16 residues. Germline assignment: CDR1 SGDLS and CDR2 YYNGEE. In nucleotides, the CDR3 is TGTGCCAGCAGAGTCCCCGATTGTAGGGGACAAGAAAAACTGTTTTTT. Its protein is CASRVPDCRGQEKLFF.

The gene calls are TRBV7-2 and TRBJ1-5, with D uncertain. This CDR3 spans 17 amino acids. The V end lost 2 bases, the J end lost 5 bases, and 19 bases lay between the germline ends. Germline CDR1 reads SGHTA; CDR2 reads FQGNSA. The CDR3 nucleotides read TGTGCCAGCAGCTTATCCACGATAGGAGGGCTTTATCAGCCCCAGCATTTT. It codes for CASSLSTIGGLYQPQHF.